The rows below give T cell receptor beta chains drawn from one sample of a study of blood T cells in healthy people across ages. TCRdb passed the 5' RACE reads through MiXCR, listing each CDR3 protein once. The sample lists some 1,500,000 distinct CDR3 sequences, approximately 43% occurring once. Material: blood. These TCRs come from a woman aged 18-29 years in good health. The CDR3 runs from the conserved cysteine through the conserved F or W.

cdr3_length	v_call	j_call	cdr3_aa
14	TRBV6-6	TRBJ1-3	CASSNGGPGNTIYF
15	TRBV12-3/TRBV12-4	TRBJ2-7	CASNWGGPITYEQYF
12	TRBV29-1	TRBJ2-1	CGVEGDYNEQFF
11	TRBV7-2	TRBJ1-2	CASTRTYGYTF
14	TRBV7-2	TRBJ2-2	CASSLARVTGELFF
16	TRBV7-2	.	CASSLLQGPSYNEQYF
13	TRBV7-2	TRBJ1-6	CASSLEAATTLHF
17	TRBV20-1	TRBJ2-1	CSASGAKTVITYNEQFF
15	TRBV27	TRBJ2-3	CASSLRLGRADTQYF
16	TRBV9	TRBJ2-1	CASSATSGTSYNEQFF
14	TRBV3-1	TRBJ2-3	CASSPRLPGDTQYF
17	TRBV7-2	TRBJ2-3	CASSSEISSGGTDTQYF
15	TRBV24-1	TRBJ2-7	CATSDSRTTSYEQYF
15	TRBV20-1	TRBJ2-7	CSVVPQTSGNYEQYF
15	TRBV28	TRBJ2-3	CASSLDLPTTDTQYF
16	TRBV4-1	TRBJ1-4	CASSQGAKGNGEKLFF
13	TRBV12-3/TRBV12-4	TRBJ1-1	CASTRDLLSEAFF
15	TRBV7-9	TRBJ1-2	CASSAVPLGFYGYTF
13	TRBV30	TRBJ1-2	CAWSPIVAAGYTF
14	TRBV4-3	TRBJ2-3	CASSQVLSTDTQYF
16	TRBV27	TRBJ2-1	CASTTLGTSGINEQFF
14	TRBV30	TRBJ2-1	CAWSLGGGYNEQFF
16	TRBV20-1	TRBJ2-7	CSASRTSGPYSYEQYF
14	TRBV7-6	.	CASRITADSYEQYF
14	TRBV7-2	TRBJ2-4	CASSLNPGWNRQYF
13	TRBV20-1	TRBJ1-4	CSARTGAVEKLFF
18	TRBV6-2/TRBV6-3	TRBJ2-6	CASSSFGQGVSGANVLTF
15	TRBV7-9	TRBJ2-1	CASSQGREFNNEQFF
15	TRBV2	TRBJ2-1	CVSRGGLGSYNEQFF
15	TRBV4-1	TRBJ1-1	CASSQDKGAGTEAFF
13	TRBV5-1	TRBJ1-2	CASSLGQIATYTF
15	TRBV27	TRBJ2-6	CASSLTASGANVLTF
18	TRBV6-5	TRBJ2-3	CASSYKSGFLASTDTQYF
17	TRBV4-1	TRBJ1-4	CASSQVDRGATNEKLFF
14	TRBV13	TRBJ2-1	CASSSGRDLAGQFF
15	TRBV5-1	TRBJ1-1	CASSLGGQQNTEAFF
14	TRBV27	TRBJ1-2	CASSRDSFNYGYTF